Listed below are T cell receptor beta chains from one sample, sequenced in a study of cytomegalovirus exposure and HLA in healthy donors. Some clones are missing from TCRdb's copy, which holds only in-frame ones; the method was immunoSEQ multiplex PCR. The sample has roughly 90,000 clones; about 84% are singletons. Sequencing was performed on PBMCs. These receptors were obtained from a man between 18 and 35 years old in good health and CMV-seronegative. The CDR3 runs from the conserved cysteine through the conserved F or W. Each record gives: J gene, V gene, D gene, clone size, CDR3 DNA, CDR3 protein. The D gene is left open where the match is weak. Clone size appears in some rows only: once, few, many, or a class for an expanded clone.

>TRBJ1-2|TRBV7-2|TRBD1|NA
TGTGCCAGCAGCTTTAACAGGGGCTATGGCTACACCTTC
CASSFNRGYGYTF
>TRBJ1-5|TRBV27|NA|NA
TGTGCCGGCAGTTTCGGGGGGCATCAGCCCCAGCATTTT
CAGSFGGHQPQHF
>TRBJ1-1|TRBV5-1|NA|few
TGTGCCAGCAGCTTGGGGGAGGTTGAAGCTTTCTTT
CASSLGEVEAFF
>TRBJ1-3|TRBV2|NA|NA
TGTGCCAGCAGTGAATGGGAGGGGGACGCTGGAAACACCATATATTTT
CASSEWEGDAGNTIYF
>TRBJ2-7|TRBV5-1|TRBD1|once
TGCGCCAGCAGCTTGGACCCGGGACAGCCCAGCGAGCAGTACTTC
CASSLDPGQPSEQYF
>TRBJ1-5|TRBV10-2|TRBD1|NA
TGCGCCAGCCGGGACAGTTATAGCAATCAGCCCCAGCATTTT
CASRDSYSNQPQHF
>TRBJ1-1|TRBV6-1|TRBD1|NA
TGTGCCAGCAGGCGACAGGGGAGAGGGACTGAAGCTTTCTTT
CASRRQGRGTEAFF
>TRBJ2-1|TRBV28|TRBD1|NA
TGTGCCAGCAGTCCAGGACAGGGTGGGACCTACAATGAGCAGTTCTTC
CASSPGQGGTYNEQFF
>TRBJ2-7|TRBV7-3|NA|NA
TGTGCCAGCAGCTTAATGGGGGGGCCGACCTACGAGCAGTACTTC
CASSLMGGPTYEQYF
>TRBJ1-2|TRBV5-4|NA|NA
TGTGCCAGCAGCTTGAGCGGGGACCCATACCTAGCTAACTATGGCTACACCTTC
CASSLSGDPYLANYGYTF
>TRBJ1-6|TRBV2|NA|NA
TGTGCCAGCAGTGTGAATCCGGGACACGACTATAATTCACCCCTCCACTTT
CASSVNPGHDYNSPLHF
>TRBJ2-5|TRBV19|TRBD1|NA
TGTGCCAGTACGGACAGGGGAGCCACGGAGACCCAGTACTTC
CASTDRGATETQYF
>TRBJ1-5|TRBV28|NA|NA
TGTGCCAGCAGTTTTTCAGGGGATCAGCCCCAGCATTTT
CASSFSGDQPQHF
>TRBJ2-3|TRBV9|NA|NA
TGTGCCAGCAGCGGCGGCGCCGGGAGCACAGATACGCAGTATTTT
CASSGGAGSTDTQYF
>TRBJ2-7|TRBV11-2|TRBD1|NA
TGTGCCAGCAGCTCCTTCGTTACAGGGGACGAGCAGTACTTC
CASSSFVTGDEQYF
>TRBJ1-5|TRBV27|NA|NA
TGTGCCAGCAGCCTACGCCCACCCAACAGGGTCAAATTCGATCAGCCCCAGCATTTT
CASSLRPPNRVKFDQPQHF